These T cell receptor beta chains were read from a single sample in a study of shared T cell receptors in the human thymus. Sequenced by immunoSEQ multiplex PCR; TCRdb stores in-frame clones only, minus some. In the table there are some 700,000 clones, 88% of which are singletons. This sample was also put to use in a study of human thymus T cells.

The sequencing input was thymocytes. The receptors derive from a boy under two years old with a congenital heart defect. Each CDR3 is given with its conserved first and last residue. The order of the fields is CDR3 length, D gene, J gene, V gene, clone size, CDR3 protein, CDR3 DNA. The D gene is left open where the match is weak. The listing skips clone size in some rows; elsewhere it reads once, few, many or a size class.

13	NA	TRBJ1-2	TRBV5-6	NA	CASSLGGNYGYTF	TGTGCCAGCAGCTTGGGAGGGAACTATGGCTACACCTTC
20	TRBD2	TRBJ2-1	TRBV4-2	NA	CASSQELGLAGGGTYNEQFF	TGTGCCAGCAGCCAAGAATTGGGACTAGCGGGAGGTGGGACCTACAATGAGCAGTTCTTC
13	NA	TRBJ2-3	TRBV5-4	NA	CASMLASTDTQYF	TGTGCCAGCATGTTAGCGAGCACAGATACGCAGTATTTT
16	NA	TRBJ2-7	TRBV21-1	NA	CASSRSRGIIRSEQYF	TGTGCCAGCAGCAGATCGAGGGGGATCATAAGGAGCGAGCAGTACTTC
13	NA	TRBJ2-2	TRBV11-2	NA	CASSHGTTGELFF	TGTGCCAGCAGCCATGGGACAACCGGGGAGCTGTTTTTT
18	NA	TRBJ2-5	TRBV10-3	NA	CAISDSSRTPLAQETQYF	TGTGCCATCAGTGATTCCAGCAGGACTCCCCTCGCCCAAGAGACCCAGTACTTC
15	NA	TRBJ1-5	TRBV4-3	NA	CASSQDPRVRQPQHF	TGCGCCAGCAGCCAAGATCCCCGGGTGAGGCAGCCCCAGCATTTT
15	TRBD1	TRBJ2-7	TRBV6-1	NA	CASKNRGPSSYEQYF	TGTGCCAGCAAAAACAGGGGCCCTAGCTCCTACGAGCAGTACTTC
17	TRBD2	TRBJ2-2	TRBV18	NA	CASSPRLAYANTGELFF	TGTGCCAGCTCACCGAGACTAGCGTACGCGAACACCGGGGAGCTGTTTTTT
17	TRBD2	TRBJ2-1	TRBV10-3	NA	CAISPPGGTSAGDEQFF	TGTGCCATCAGTCCCCCAGGCGGGACTAGCGCGGGGGATGAGCAGTTCTTC
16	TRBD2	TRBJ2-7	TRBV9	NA	CASSVPGLAYTYEQYF	TGTGCCAGCAGCGTACCGGGACTAGCGTATACCTACGAGCAGTACTTC
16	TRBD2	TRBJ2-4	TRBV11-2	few	CASSFVPRETGNIQYF	TGTGCCAGCAGCTTCGTTCCGCGGGAGACTGGAAACATTCAGTACTTC
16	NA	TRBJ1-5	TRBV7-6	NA	CASSLTGGAQDQPQHF	TGTGCCAGCAGCCTTACTGGGGGGGCCCAGGACCAGCCCCAGCATTTT
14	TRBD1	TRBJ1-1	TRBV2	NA	CASSGQGSYTEAFF	TGTGCCAGCAGTGGACAGGGAAGTTACACTGAAGCTTTCTTT
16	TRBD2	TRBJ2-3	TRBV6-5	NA	CASSYSKREQTDTQYF	TGTGCCAGCAGTTACTCGAAGCGGGAGCAGACCGATACGCAGTATTTT
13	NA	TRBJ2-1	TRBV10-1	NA	CASSVTSDNEQFF	TGCGCCAGCAGTGTCACCTCGGACAATGAGCAGTTCTTC
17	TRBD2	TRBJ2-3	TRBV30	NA	CAWSPGTSGLRTDTQYF	TGTGCCTGGAGCCCTGGCACTAGCGGTTTACGCACAGATACGCAGTATTTT